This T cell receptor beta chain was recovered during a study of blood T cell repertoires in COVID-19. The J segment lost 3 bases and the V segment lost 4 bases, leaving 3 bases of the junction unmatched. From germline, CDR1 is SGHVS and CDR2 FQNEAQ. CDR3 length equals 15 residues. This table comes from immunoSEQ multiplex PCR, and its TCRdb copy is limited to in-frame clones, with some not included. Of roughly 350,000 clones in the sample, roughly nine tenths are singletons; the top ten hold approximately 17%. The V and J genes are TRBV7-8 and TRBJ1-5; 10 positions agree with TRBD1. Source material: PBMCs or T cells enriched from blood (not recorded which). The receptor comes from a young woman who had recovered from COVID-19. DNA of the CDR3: TGTGCCAGCAGCTCGGACAGGGGGATCAATCAGCCCCAGCATTTT. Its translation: CASSSDRGINQPQHF.